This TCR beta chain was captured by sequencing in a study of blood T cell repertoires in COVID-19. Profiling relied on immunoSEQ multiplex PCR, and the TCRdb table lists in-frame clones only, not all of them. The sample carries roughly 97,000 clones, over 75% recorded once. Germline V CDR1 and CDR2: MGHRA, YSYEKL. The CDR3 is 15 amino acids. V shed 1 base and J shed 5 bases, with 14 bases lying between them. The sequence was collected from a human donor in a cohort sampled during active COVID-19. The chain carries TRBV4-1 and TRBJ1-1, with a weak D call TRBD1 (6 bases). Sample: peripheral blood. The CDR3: CASSQGQGLGTEAFF. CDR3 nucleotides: TGCGCCAGCAGCCAAGGTCAGGGGCTGGGGACTGAAGCTTTCTTT.